This entry describes one T cell receptor beta chain. This specimen comes from a study of OX40 agonist ivuxolimab in advanced cancers. The method was immunoSEQ multiplex PCR; TCRdb's version includes in-frame clones alone and lacks a portion of them. The sample has 65,000 to 95,000 clones, around 86% seen once. The sequenced sample was CD4+ or CD8+ T cells sorted from blood, obtained in a trial of the OX40 agonist ivuxolimab. This TCR derives from an adult with an advanced solid tumor such as melanoma, head and neck, liver or kidney cancer.

The CDR3 loop is CASSIAFGGDEQFF. The CDR3 DNA is TGTGCCAGTAGTATTGCCTTCGGGGGGGATGAGCAGTTCTTC. The rearrangement links TRBV19 to TRBJ2-1; 8 positions match TRBD2. The CDR3 has 14 amino acids. V lost 3 bases to trimming and J lost 8 bases; unmatched junction nucleotides: 6. Germline V gene lookup returns CDR1 LNHDA and CDR2 SQIVND (reference sequence).